This T cell receptor (beta chain) was recovered during a study of early T cells in non-severe SARS-CoV-2 infection. This CDR3 comprises 16 residues. V lost 0 bases, J lost 2 bases, and 8 bases lay in between. The V gene's germline CDR1 is LGHDT and CDR2 YNNKEL (reference sequence). cDNA molecules, individually, were tagged with unique molecular identifiers. MiXCR, applied by TCRdb to the 5' RACE reads, yields one record per CDR3 protein. The sample lists 52,000 or so distinct CDR3 sequences, under 15% occurring once. In this sample, this clonotype turned up a few times. Sequencing was done on a sample of whole blood. The chain joins TRBV3-1 to TRBJ2-6, with a tentative D call TRBD1 (5 bases). This receptor was identified in an adult who was a healthcare worker with PCR-confirmed SARS-CoV-2 infection or an uninfected control (not recorded which). The CDR3 nucleotides are TGTGCCAGCAGCCAAGACAGGGTCACTGGGGCCAACGTCCTGACTTTC. Translation: CASSQDRVTGANVLTF.